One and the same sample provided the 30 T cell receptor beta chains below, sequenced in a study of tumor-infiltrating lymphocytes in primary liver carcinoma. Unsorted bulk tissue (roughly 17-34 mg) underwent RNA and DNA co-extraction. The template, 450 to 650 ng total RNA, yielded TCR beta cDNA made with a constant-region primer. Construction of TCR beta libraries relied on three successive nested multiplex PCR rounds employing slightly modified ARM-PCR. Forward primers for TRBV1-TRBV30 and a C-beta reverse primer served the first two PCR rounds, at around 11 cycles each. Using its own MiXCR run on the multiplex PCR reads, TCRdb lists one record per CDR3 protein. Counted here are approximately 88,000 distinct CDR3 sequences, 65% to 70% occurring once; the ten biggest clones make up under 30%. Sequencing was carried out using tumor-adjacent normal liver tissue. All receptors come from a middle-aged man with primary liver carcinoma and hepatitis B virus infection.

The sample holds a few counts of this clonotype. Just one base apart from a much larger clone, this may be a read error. The CDR3 sequence is CASRERAGSEQLF. In DNA, the CDR3 is TGTGCCAGCAGGGAGCGAGCGGGAAGTGAGCAGTTATTC. The chain joins TRBV6-5 to TRBJ2-1; TRBD2 matches 7 bases. The CDR3 runs to 13 residues. CDR1 and CDR2 from the germline V gene are MNHEY and SVGAGI.

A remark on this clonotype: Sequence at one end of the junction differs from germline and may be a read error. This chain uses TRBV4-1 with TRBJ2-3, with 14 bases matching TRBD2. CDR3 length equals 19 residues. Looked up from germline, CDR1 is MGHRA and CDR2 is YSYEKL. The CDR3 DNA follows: TGCACCAGCAGCCAAGGGGTTGGGACTAGCGGGAGTGGTACAGATACGCAGTATTTT. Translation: CTSSQGVGTSGSGTDTQYF.

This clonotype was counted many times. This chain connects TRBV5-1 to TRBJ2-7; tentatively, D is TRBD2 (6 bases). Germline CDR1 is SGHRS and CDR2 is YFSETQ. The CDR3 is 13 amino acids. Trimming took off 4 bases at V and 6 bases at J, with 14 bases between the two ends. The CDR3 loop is CASSMTEGGEQYF. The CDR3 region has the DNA TGCGCCAGCAGCATGACAGAGGGAGGCGAGCAGTACTTC.

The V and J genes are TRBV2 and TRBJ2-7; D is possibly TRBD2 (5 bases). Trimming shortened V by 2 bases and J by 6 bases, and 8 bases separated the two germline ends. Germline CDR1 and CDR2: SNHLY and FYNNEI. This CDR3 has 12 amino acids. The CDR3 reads CASSESLGEQYF. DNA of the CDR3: TGTGCCAGCAGTGAATCACTAGGCGAGCAGTACTTC. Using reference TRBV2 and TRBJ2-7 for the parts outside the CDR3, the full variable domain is EPEVTQTPSHQVTQMGQEVILRCVPISNHLYFYWYRQILGQKVEFLVSFYNNEISEKSEIFDDQFSVERPDGSNFTLKIRSTKLEDSAMYFCASSESLGEQYFGPGTRLTVT.

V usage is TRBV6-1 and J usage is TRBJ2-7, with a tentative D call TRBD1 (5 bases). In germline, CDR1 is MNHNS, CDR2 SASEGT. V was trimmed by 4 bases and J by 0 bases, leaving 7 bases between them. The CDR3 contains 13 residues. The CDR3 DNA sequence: TGTGCCAGCAGTGGACAGAACTCCTACGAGCAGTACTTC. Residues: CASSGQNSYEQYF.

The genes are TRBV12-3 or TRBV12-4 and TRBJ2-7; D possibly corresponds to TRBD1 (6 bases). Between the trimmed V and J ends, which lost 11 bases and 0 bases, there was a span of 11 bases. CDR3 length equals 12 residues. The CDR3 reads CAGRGGSYEQYF. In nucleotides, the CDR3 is TGTGCCGGTAGAGGGGGCTCCTACGAGCAGTACTTC.

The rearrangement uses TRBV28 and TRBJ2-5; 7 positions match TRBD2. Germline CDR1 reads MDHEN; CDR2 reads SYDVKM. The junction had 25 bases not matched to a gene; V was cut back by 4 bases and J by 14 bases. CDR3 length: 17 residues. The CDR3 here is CASSSIPSGGSQETYYF. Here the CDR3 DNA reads TGTGCCAGCAGTTCCATTCCTAGCGGAGGCTCCCAAGAGACCTACTACTTC.

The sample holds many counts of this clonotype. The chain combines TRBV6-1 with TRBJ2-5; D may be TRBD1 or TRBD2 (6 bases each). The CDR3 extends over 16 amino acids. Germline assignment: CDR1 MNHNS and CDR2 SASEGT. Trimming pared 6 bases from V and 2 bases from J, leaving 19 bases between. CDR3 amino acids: CASSPEGGRIQETQYF. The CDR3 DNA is TGTGCCAGCAGCCCGGAGGGGGGCAGAATTCAAGAGACCCAGTACTTC.

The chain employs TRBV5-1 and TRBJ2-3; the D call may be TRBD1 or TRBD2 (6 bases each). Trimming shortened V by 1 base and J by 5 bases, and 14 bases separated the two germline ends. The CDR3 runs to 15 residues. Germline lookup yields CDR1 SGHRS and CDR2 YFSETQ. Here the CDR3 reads CASSLFAGTRDTQYF. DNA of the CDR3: TGCGCCAGCAGCTTGTTTGCGGGGACACGAGATACGCAGTATTTT.

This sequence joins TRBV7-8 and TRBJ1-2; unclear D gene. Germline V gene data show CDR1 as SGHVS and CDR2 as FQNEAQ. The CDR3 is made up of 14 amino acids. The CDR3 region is CVSSLAPSSDGYTF. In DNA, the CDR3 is TGTGTTAGCAGCTTAGCCCCTTCGTCGGATGGCTACACCTTC.

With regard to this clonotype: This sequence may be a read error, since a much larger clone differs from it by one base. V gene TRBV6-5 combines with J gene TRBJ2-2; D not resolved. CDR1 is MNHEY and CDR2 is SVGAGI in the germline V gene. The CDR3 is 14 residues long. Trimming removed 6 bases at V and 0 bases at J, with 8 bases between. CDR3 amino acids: CASRPRPNTGELFF. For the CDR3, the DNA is TGTGCCAGCAGGCCCCGTCCGAACACCGGGGAGCTGTTTTTT.

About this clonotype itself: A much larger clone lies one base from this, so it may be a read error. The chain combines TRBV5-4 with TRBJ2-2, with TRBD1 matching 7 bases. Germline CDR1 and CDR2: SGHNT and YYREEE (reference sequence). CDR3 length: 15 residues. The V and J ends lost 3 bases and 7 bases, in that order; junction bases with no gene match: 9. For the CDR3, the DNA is TGTGCCAGCAGCTCGGGACAGATAGAGATCGGGGAGCTGTTTTTT. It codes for CASSSGQIEIGELFF.

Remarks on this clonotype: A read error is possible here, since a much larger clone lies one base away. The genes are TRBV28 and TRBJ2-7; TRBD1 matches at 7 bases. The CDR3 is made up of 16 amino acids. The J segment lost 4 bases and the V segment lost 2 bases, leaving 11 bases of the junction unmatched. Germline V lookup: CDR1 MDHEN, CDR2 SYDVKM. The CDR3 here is CASSLGPGQRLYEQYF. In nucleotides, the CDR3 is TGTGCCAGCAGTTTAGGACCGGGACAGCGCCTATACGAGCAGTACTTC.

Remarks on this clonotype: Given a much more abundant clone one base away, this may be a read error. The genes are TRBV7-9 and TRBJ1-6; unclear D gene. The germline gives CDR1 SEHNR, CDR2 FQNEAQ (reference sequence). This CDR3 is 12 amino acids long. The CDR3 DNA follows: TGTGCCAGAAGCTTTATCAATTCACCCCTCCACTTT. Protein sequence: CARSFINSPLHF. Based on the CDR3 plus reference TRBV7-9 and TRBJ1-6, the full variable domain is DTGVSQNPRHKITKRGQNVTFRCDPISEHNRLYWYRQTLGQGPEFLTYFQNEAQLEKSRLLSDRFSAERPKGSFSTLEIQRTEQGDSAMYLCARSFINSPLHFGNGTRLTVT.

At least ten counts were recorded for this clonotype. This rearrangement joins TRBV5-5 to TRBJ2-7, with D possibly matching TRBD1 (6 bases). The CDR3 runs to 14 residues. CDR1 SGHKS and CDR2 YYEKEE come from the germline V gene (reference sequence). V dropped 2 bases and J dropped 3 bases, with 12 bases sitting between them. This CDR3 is CASSFGQLNYEQYF. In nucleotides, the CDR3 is TGTGCCAGCAGCTTTGGACAGTTGAACTACGAGCAGTACTTC. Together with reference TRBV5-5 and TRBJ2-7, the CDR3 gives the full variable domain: DAGVTQSPTHLIKTRGQQVTLRCSPISGHKSVSWYQQVLGQGPQFIFQYYEKEERGRGNFPDRFSARQFPNYSSELNVNALLLGDSALYLCASSFGQLNYEQYFGPGTRLTVT.

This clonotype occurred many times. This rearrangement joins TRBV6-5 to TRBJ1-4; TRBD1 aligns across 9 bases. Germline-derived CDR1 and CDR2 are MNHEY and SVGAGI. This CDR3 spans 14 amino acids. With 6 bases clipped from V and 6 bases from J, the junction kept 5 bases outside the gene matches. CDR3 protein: CASRTGGGDEKLFF. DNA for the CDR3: TGTGCCAGCAGAACAGGGGGCGGTGATGAAAAACTGTTTTTT.

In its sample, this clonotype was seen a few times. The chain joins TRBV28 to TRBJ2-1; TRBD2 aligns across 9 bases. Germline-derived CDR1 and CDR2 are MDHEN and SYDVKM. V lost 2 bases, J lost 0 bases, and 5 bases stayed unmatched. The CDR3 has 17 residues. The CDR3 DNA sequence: TGTGCCAGCAGTTTAGAGAGACTAGCGGTCTCCTACAATGAGCAGTTCTTC. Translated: CASSLERLAVSYNEQFF.

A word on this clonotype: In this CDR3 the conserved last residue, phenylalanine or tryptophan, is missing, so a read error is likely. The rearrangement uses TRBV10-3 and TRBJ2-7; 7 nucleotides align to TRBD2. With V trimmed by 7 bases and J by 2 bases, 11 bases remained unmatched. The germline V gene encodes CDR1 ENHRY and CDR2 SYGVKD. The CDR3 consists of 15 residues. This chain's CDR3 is CAITLGASGTYEQYL. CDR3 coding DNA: TGTGCCATCACCCTTGGGGCTAGCGGTACCTACGAGCAGTACCTC.

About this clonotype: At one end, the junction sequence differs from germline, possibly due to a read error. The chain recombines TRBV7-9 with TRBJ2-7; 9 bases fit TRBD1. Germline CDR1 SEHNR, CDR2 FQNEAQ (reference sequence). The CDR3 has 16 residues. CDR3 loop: CVSSLVGDRGGNEQYF. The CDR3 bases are TGTGTCAGCAGCTTAGTCGGAGACAGGGGGGGCAACGAGCAGTACTTC.

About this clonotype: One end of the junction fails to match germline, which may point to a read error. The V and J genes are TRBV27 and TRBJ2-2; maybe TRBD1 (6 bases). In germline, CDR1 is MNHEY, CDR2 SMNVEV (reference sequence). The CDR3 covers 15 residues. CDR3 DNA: TGTGCCAGCAGTGTACAGGGTAGAAACACCGGGAAGCTGTTTTTT. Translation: CASSVQGRNTGKLFF.

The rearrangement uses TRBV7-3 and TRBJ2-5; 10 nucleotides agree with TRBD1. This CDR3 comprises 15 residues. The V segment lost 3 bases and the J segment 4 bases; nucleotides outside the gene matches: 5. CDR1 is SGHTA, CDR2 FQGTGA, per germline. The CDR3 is CASSLAGTGAETQYF. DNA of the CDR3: TGTGCCAGCAGCTTGGCCGGGACAGGGGCAGAGACCCAGTACTTC.

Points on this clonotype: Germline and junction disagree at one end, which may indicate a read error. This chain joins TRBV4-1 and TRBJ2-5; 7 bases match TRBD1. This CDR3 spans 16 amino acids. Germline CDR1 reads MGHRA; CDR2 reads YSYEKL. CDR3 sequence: CACSQGGQRFQETQYF. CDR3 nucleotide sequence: TGCGCCTGCAGCCAAGGGGGACAGCGATTCCAAGAGACCCAGTACTTC.

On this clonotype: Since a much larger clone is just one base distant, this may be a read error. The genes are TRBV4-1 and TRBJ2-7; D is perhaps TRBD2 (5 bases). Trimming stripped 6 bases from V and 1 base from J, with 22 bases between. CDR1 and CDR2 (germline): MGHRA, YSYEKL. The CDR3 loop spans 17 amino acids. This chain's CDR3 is CASSPKSLGEGSYEQYF. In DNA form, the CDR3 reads TGCGCCAGCAGTCCCAAGAGTCTAGGAGAGGGTTCCTACGAGCAGTACTTC.

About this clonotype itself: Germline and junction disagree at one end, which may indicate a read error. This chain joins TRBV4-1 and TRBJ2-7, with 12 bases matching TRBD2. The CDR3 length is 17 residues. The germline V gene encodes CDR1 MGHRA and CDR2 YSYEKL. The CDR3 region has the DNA TGCGCCAGCAGCCCACCTTCTCTAGCGGGAGGGCCATACGAGCAATACTTC. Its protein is CASSPPSLAGGPYEQYF.

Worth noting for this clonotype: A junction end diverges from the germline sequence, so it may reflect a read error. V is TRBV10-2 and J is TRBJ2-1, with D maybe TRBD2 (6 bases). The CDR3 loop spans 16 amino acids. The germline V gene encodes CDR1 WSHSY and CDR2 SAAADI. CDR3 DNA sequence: TGCGCCAGCAGTCTCACTATCGGGAGCTCCTACAATGAACAATTTTTC. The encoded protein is CASSLTIGSSYNEQFF.

The CDR3 spells CASISTRLEAFF. The CDR3 region has the DNA TGTGCCAGCATTTCGACCCGTCTTGAAGCTTTCTTT. This chain joins TRBV28 and TRBJ1-1; no definite D call. With 7 bases removed from V and 7 bases from J, the gap between germline ends came to 13 bases. The CDR3 is made up of 12 amino acids. Germline CDR1 and CDR2: MDHEN and SYDVKM.

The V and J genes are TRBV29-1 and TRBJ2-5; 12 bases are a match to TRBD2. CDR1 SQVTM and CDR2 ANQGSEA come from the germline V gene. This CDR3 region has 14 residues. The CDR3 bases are TGCAGTGTCAAGGGGCTAGCGGGGGGGCAGACCCAGTACTTC. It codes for CSVKGLAGGQTQYF.

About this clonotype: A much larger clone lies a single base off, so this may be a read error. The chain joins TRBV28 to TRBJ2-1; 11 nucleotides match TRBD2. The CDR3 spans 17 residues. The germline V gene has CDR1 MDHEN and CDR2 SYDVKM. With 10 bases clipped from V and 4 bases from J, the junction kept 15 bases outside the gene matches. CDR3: CANTGGGGLADYNEQFF. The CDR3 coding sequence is TGTGCCAACACTGGAGGGGGGGGACTAGCGGATTACAATGAGCAGTTCTTC.

The CDR3 loop is CASSLTGLADDRGQFF. For the CDR3, the DNA is TGTGCCAGCAGCTTAACGGGACTAGCCGACGACCGGGGGCAGTTCTTC. The gene calls are TRBV7-9 and TRBJ2-1; 9 bases are a match to TRBD2. This CDR3 spans 16 amino acids. Per the germline V gene, CDR1 is SEHNR and CDR2 is FQNEAQ (reference sequence). Trimming at V came to 2 bases and at J to 12 bases, leaving 14 bases not matched to a gene.

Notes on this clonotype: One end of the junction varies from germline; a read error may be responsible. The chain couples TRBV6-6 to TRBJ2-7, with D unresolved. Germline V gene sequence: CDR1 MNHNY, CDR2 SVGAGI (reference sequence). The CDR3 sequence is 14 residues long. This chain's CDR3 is CASSYMDLTYELYF. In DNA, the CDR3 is TGTGCCAGCAGTTATATGGATCTCACCTACGAGCTGTACTTC.